The next 13 T cell receptor beta chains were all read from a single sample in a study of cytomegalovirus exposure and HLA in healthy donors. A multiplex PCR was run with 60 Vbeta primers and 13 Jbeta primers. Repertoires were generated with immunoSEQ multiplex PCR, while TCRdb's copy carries only in-frame clones and drops some. Its table lists approximately 120,000 clones. Source material: PBMCs. The source is a young man in good health and CMV-seronegative.

The chain couples TRBV30 to TRBJ2-6; 10 bases match TRBD1. Germline V gene lookup returns CDR1 GTSNPN and CDR2 SVGIG (reference sequence). The ends lost 0 bases at V and 0 bases at J; junction bases unmatched: 5. The CDR3 is made up of 18 amino acids. The CDR3 protein is CAWSVWTGGLSGANVLTF. The CDR3 nucleotides read TGTGCCTGGAGTGTGTGGACAGGGGGGCTCTCTGGGGCCAACGTCCTGACTTTC.

The CDR3 sequence: CASSPPGYEQYF. The DNA for the CDR3 is TGTGCCAGCAGTCCCCCCGGGTACGAGCAGTACTTC. The V call is TRBV28, the J call TRBJ2-7; D remains ambiguous. Trimming removed 5 bases from V and 4 bases from J, with 9 bases in between. From germline, CDR1 is MDHEN and CDR2 SYDVKM. The CDR3 extends over 12 amino acids.

The rearrangement joins TRBV27 to TRBJ2-7; D not resolved. The germline gives CDR1 MNHEY, CDR2 SMNVEV (reference sequence). The CDR3 is 17 residues long. Trimming took off 5 bases at V and 0 bases at J, with 20 bases between the two ends. The CDR3 region has the DNA TGTGCCAGCAGTACAGCATGGCCGCCAAGCAGCTCCTACGAGCAGTACTTC. Translated: CASSTAWPPSSSYEQYF.

The V call is TRBV10-3, the J call TRBJ2-6; 8 bases are shared with TRBD1. The ends lost 5 bases at V and 2 bases at J; junction bases unmatched: 8. The germline gives CDR1 ENHRY, CDR2 SYGVKD. This CDR3 contains 17 residues. CDR3 protein: CAISLIGQGAGANVLTF. DNA for the CDR3: TGTGCCATCAGTCTGATAGGACAGGGCGCTGGGGCCAACGTCCTGACTTTC.

The chain uses TRBV7-7 and TRBJ2-1; 8 bases are shared with TRBD2. The germline V gene encodes CDR1 SSHAT and CDR2 FNYEAQ (reference sequence). The junction had 10 bases not matched to a gene; V was cut back by 5 bases and J by 1 base. The CDR3 has 17 residues. CDR3 loop: CASSPTRSGGSYNEQFF. CDR3 in DNA: TGTGCCAGCAGCCCGACCCGCTCGGGAGGGTCCTACAATGAGCAGTTCTTC.

The genes are TRBV11-1 and TRBJ2-3; the match to TRBD2 covers 11 bases. After removal of 5 bases from V and 0 bases from J, the junction contained 10 bases not matched to a gene. Germline V CDR1 and CDR2: SGHAT, FQDESV (reference sequence). This CDR3 has 18 amino acids. The CDR3 reads CASSKRSGGAQSTDTQYF. In nucleotides, the CDR3 is TGTGCCAGCAGCAAACGTAGCGGGGGGGCGCAGAGCACAGATACGCAGTATTTT.

The J gene is TRBJ2-1, the V gene TRBV5-5, with D maybe TRBD2 (6 bases). CDR1 SGHKS and CDR2 YYEKEE come from the germline V gene (reference sequence). The ends were cut back, 4 bases at V and 0 bases at J, with 23 bases in the middle. The CDR3 runs 19 residues. CDR3: CASSTPISGKRDSYNEQFF. CDR3 sequence (DNA): TGTGCCAGCAGCACCCCCATTAGCGGAAAAAGGGACTCCTACAATGAGCAGTTCTTC. Complete variable domain (other parts from reference TRBV5-5 and TRBJ2-1): DAGVTQSPTHLIKTRGQQVTLRCSPISGHKSVSWYQQVLGQGPQFIFQYYEKEERGRGNFPDRFSARQFPNYSSELNVNALLLGDSALYLCASSTPISGKRDSYNEQFFGPGTRLTVL.

V usage is TRBV27 and J usage is TRBJ1-2, with TRBD1 matching over 7 bases. CDR1 MNHEY and CDR2 SMNVEV come from the germline V gene (reference sequence). The trim removed 5 bases at V and 8 bases at J, leaving 14 bases unmatched. The CDR3 has 15 residues. CDR3 bases: TGTGCCAGCAGTCCAATAACGACAGGGTTTTCGGGCTACACCTTC. Its translation is CASSPITTGFSGYTF.

The rearrangement links TRBV28 to TRBJ2-1; D ambiguous. CDR3 size: 12 residues. CDR1 is MDHEN, CDR2 SYDVKM, per germline. Trimming stripped 6 bases from V and 6 bases from J, with 9 bases between. For the CDR3, the DNA is TGTGCCAGCAGGAGCCAATTCAATGAGCAGTTCTTC. Its protein is CASRSQFNEQFF.

V is TRBV20-1 and J is TRBJ1-1; D gene ambiguous. CDR3 length: 11 residues. Germline V gene lookup returns CDR1 DFQATT and CDR2 SNEGSKA (reference sequence). The germline V and J ends were trimmed by 4 bases and 6 bases, with 9 bases remaining between them. CDR3 protein: CSATINAEAFF. CDR3 DNA sequence: TGCAGTGCTACAATCAATGCTGAAGCTTTCTTT.

This rearrangement joins TRBV18 to TRBJ1-2; perhaps TRBD1 as D (5 bases). Trimming removed 5 bases at V and 3 bases at J, with 10 bases between. This CDR3 has 13 amino acids. Germline CDR1 and CDR2: KGHSH and LQKENI. CDR3 coding DNA: TGTGCCAGCTCATTGACAGAAGACTATGGCTACACCTTC. This codes for CASSLTEDYGYTF.

This sequence joins TRBV4-2 and TRBJ2-3, with TRBD1 as a possible D gene (5 bases). The CDR3 consists of 14 residues. V lost 2 bases to trimming and J lost 2 bases, with 8 bases between them. In germline, CDR1 is LGHNA, CDR2 YNFKEQ. The CDR3: CASSQRTHTDTQYF. CDR3 DNA: TGTGCCAGCAGCCAAAGGACACACACAGATACGCAGTATTTT.

The chain couples TRBV30 to TRBJ2-1; D might be TRBD1 (5 bases). Germline V CDR1 and CDR2: GTSNPN, SVGIG (reference sequence). The CDR3 has 14 amino acids. The V gene lost 5 bases and the J gene lost 3 bases, with 14 bases spanning the gap. The CDR3, as DNA: TGTGCCTGGTCCGGACAAAACTACTACAATGAGCAGTTCTTC. Translated, it gives CAWSGQNYYNEQFF.